A single sample is the source of the 10 T cell receptor beta chains below, sequenced in a study of lymphopenia after photon versus proton radiotherapy. The data were produced by immunoSEQ multiplex PCR, yet TCRdb's version contains in-frame clones alone and is incomplete. The sample gives fewer than 30,000 clones, 90% of which show up once; around 0.89% is in the top ten. The sample here was peripheral blood, taken from a patient treated with photon-based radiotherapy. The receptors were sampled from a woman between 50 and 59 years old with cholangiocarcinoma.

The chain carries TRBV10-2 and TRBJ2-7; D may be TRBD1 or TRBD2 (5 bases each). The CDR3 sequence is 15 residues long. The V gene lost 0 bases and the J gene lost 0 bases, with 9 bases spanning the gap. Germline assignment: CDR1 WSHSY and CDR2 SAAADI. The CDR3 bases are TGCGCCAGCAGTGAGTCTGCAGGGAGCTCCTACGAGCAGTACTTC. Translating gives CASSESAGSSYEQYF.

V and J are TRBV11-2 and TRBJ1-2, with D unclear. V gave up 5 bases and J gave up 8 bases, with 15 bases separating them. The CDR3 contains 13 residues. Germline loops: CDR1 SGHAT, CDR2 FQNNGV. The CDR3 nucleotides read TGTGCCAGCAGCGCCTCTGTCCGATTAGGCTACACCTTC. Translated: CASSASVRLGYTF.

This clone appeared a single time. The chain links TRBV10-1 to TRBJ2-3; D is tentatively TRBD1 or TRBD2 (6 bases each). The CDR3 has 14 amino acids. Trimming took off 6 bases at V and 6 bases at J, with 16 bases between the two ends. Germline CDR1 is WNHNN and CDR2 is SYGVQD (reference sequence). The CDR3 coding sequence is TGCGCCAGCAGCGAGGGGGTACTAGCCGATACGCAGTATTTT. It is translated as CASSEGVLADTQYF.

The gene calls are TRBV5-5 and TRBJ2-2; D uncertain. Looked up from germline, CDR1 is SGHKS and CDR2 is YYEKEE (reference sequence). The CDR3 loop spans 14 amino acids. Trimming took 8 bases from V and 0 from J, leaving 11 bases between them. This CDR3 reads CASRVQTNTGELFF. The CDR3 region has the DNA TGTGCCAGTAGGGTACAGACGAACACCGGGGAGCTGTTTTTT.

The chain is built from TRBV27 and TRBJ1-2; D is possibly TRBD1 (6 bases). V was clipped by 3 bases and J by 7 bases, with 12 bases between them. The germline V gene has CDR1 MNHEY and CDR2 SMNVEV (reference sequence). The CDR3 covers 13 residues. The chain's CDR3 is CASSLDSRGGYTF. The CDR3 nucleotides read TGTGCCAGCAGTTTGGACAGTAGGGGTGGCTACACCTTC.

The chain couples TRBV7-9 to TRBJ1-4; TRBD1 aligns across 7 bases. CDR3 length equals 15 residues. The germline V gene has CDR1 SEHNR and CDR2 FQNEAQ (reference sequence). V gave up 2 bases and J gave up 7 bases; unmatched junction bases: 7. The CDR3 spells CASSLLEGASEKLFF. DNA of the CDR3: TGTGCCAGCAGCTTATTGGAGGGGGCGAGTGAAAAACTGTTTTTT.

The V gene is TRBV27, the J gene TRBJ2-1, with D possibly matching TRBD2 (5 bases). This CDR3 is built from 15 residues. Germline V gene data show CDR1 as MNHEY and CDR2 as SMNVEV (reference sequence). Trimming stripped 5 bases from V and 0 bases from J, with 11 bases between. For the CDR3, the DNA is TGTGCCAGCAGTGTAGGCCTAGCCTCCTACAATGAGCAGTTCTTC. Translated, it gives CASSVGLASYNEQFF.

As DNA, the CDR3 is TGTGCCAGCAGCCAACCGGGCCAGGGGGCGGCAGCTTTCTTT. Amino acid sequence: CASSQPGQGAAAFF. The chain has TRBV7-2 and TRBJ1-1; TRBD1 matches at 8 bases. J gave up 10 bases and V 5 bases, and 12 bases lay outside the gene matches. The V gene's germline CDR1 is SGHTA and CDR2 FQGNSA. This CDR3 contains 14 residues.

The rearrangement uses TRBV6-5 and TRBJ1-3; 7 bases match TRBD1. V lost 3 bases to trimming and J lost 4 bases; unmatched junction nucleotides: 3. This CDR3 comprises 14 residues. The V gene's germline CDR1 is MNHEY and CDR2 SVGAGI. The CDR3 reads CASSYSGQGNTIYF. CDR3 DNA sequence: TGTGCCAGCAGTTATTCGGGACAGGGAAACACCATATATTTT.

J is TRBJ1-5 and V is TRBV4-3, with unresolved D. This CDR3 has 13 residues. Germline lookup yields CDR1 LGHNA and CDR2 YSLEER. V lost 1 base and J 4 bases, leaving 5 bases between the germline ends. The CDR3 here is CASSQGWNQPQHF. The CDR3 DNA reads as TGCGCCAGCAGCCAAGGGTGGAATCAGCCCCAGCATTTT.